Presented here are 8 T cell receptor beta chains from one specimen sequenced in a study of blood T cells in healthy people across ages. The use of a sample-barcoded 5' primer and a J-beta primer mix characterized a second PCR of about 6 to 12 cycles. One entry per CDR3 protein results from TCRdb running MiXCR on the 5' RACE reads. This table has approximately 1.5 million distinct CDR3 sequences, 30% to 40% appearing once. Sequencing was done on a sample of blood. Receptors originate from a woman in her thirties in good health.

The chain carries TRBV20-1 and TRBJ2-5, with D possibly being TRBD1 or TRBD2 (5 bases each). Trimming shortened V by 4 bases and J by 1 base, and 13 bases separated the two germline ends. Germline V CDR1 and CDR2: DFQATT, SNEGSKA (reference sequence). The CDR3 loop spans 14 amino acids. The chain's CDR3 is CSANHMGVQETQYF. DNA of the CDR3: TGCAGTGCTAACCACATGGGGGTCCAAGAGACCCAGTACTTC.

J is TRBJ2-7 and V is TRBV10-2; D gene uncertain. Germline V lookup: CDR1 WSHSY, CDR2 SAAADI. V was trimmed by 4 bases and J by 3 bases, leaving 10 bases between them. CDR3 length equals 13 residues. The CDR3 coding sequence is TGCGCCAGCAGTGCCGCAGACATCTACGAGCAGTACTTC. Residues: CASSAADIYEQYF.

CDR3 region: CASSILDTNAEAFF. The CDR3 DNA follows: TGCGCCAGCAGCATACTCGACACCAACGCTGAAGCTTTCTTT. The V gene is TRBV5-1, the J gene TRBJ1-1; D is ambiguous. The CDR3 extends over 14 amino acids. Per germline, CDR1 SGHRS and CDR2 YFSETQ. The germline V and J ends were trimmed by 4 bases and 6 bases, with 16 bases remaining between them.

The chain carries TRBV7-8 and TRBJ1-4, with D tentatively TRBD1 (6 bases). The germline V gene has CDR1 SGHVS and CDR2 FQNEAQ. The ends were cut back, 5 bases at V and 8 bases at J, with 18 bases in the middle. CDR3 length equals 15 residues. CDR3 sequence reads: CASSPRMDSNEKLFF. CDR3 bases: TGTGCCAGCAGCCCACGGATGGACAGTAACGAAAAACTGTTTTTT.

In its sample, this clonotype was seen a few times. The chain employs TRBV29-1 and TRBJ1-1; TRBD1 is a possible D gene (5 bases). This CDR3 comprises 15 residues. Trimming shortened V by 0 bases and J by 10 bases, and 21 bases separated the two germline ends. Per the germline V gene, CDR1 is SQVTM and CDR2 is ANQGSEA. CDR3 bases: TGCAGCGTTGAAGAGAAGAGGCATCAGGGTTTAGGAGCTTTCTTT. Protein: CSVEEKRHQGLGAFF.

This chain joins TRBV3-1 and TRBJ1-2; D is uncertain. Germline V CDR1 and CDR2: LGHDT, YNNKEL (reference sequence). The CDR3 has 15 residues. The V gene lost 0 bases and the J gene lost 3 bases, with 11 bases spanning the gap. This chain's CDR3 is CASSQDEGPYYGYTF. The CDR3 nucleotides read TGTGCCAGCAGCCAAGATGAAGGACCCTACTATGGCTACACCTTC.

This clonotype was found a few times. The gene calls are TRBV3-1 and TRBJ1-5; D not resolved. CDR1 and CDR2 from the germline V gene are LGHDT and YNNKEL (reference sequence). This CDR3 has 16 residues. Trimming took off 4 bases at V and 3 bases at J, with 16 bases between the two ends. CDR3 nucleotide sequence: TGTGCCAGCAGCCCCGCCGGGAGCCTACCCAATCAGCCCCAGCATTTT. The encoded protein is CASSPAGSLPNQPQHF.

The CDR3 region is CASSTNRVGTEAFF. The CDR3 DNA follows: TGTGCCAGCTCAACAAACAGGGTGGGGACTGAAGCTTTCTTT. This rearrangement joins TRBV18 to TRBJ1-1; possible D gene TRBD1, 6 bases. Trimming took off 5 bases at V and 5 bases at J, with 15 bases between the two ends. The CDR3 length is 14 residues. Germline CDR1 reads KGHSH; CDR2 reads LQKENI.